This T cell receptor beta chain was sequenced for a study of blood T cells in healthy people across ages (dated by TCRdb to 2013 to 2016). In terms of the full investigation: Template switching captured roughly one uniquely barcoded TCR beta cDNA molecule per two T cells in model experiments. Using deep sequencing normalized with unique cDNA molecular identifiers, the study measured how TCR beta repertoire diversity changes with age. The donors were divided into four age groups: young (average approximately 16 years), middle-aged (roughly 42), aged (roughly 60) and long-lived (nearly 85). Two additional independent replicas of 1 million unique cDNA reads from the same blood draw were analyzed for two donors (one aged 18 to 30 and one aged 80 or older).

Findings and caveats that apply to the study as a whole: Total diversity estimates from one million sequenced T cells were considered lower bounds and underestimates. Compared with the aged group, more naive CD4+ T cells, fewer expanded clones and increased TCR diversity were shown by the long-lived group, suggesting age selection. Observed TCR beta diversity per million T cells fell roughly linearly with age, and a significant reduction was already apparent by age roughly 40. Because the CMV infection status of the donors was unknown, age-related changes in expanded clonotypes may potentially have been confounded. Because profiling used bulk unsorted PBMCs, naive and antigen-experienced compartments could not be compared conclusively. The percentage of naive T cells measured by flow cytometry correlated strongly with observed TCR beta diversity.

V and J lose 0 bases and 4 bases, and a span of 10 bases separates them. From a lookup of the germline V gene, CDR1 and CDR2 are ENHRY and SYGVKD. The CDR3 sequence holds 14 residues, the cysteine and phenylalanine included. The only DNA kept is the CDR3, 42 bases in frame from the first base. The receptor library was made with 5' RACE. This sample was sequenced with an Illumina HiSeq 2500. A second PCR of 7 to 11 cycles was performed with a sample-barcoded 5' primer and a J-beta primer mix. Each TCR beta cDNA molecule received a unique molecular identifier from a template-switch 5' adaptor carrying 12 random nucleotides. Each sample yielded at least 2.5 million CDR3-containing paired-end reads. All of the RNA was converted into first-strand cDNA using the Mint cDNA synthesis kit, with a TRBC-specific oligonucleotide serving as the primer. All cDNA was treated with uracil-DNA glycosylase and then went through a first 18-cycle PCR with the universal primers M1SS and BC2_uni_R. From the authors' description of their analysis: For normalization, 1 million high-quality reads, each with a distinct molecular identifier, were randomly selected from each sample. Instead of being binned into consensus sequences, reads that shared molecular identifiers were thrown out. MiTCR, run with a Q25 quality threshold and the strictest error-elimination algorithm, handled CDR3 identification, clonotype clustering and error correction. A nonparametric unseen species model with Euler transformation was used to estimate lower-bound total TCR beta diversity. TCRdb passed the public sequencing reads through fastp at Q25 and MiXCR, retaining productive beta sequences. Under each unique CDR3 protein, matching rows form one entry showing the most common genes and DNA. The V and J calls and clone size are TCRdb's, not the authors'. This sample has about 560,000 distinct CDR3 sequences in its table, and about a quarter of those were observed once. The ten largest make up approximately 3.7% of the sample.

Note on this clonotype: Its recognized antigen is unknown. No clone much larger than this one lies a single base away; base qualities are absent.

Systemically healthy Caucasian individuals from Russia, 35 to 50 in total and aged roughly 6 to 95 years, were included as donors. Around 10 milliliters of peripheral blood were collected from each donor into EDTA-treated Vacutainer tubes. Ficoll-Paque density-gradient centrifugation was used to isolate PBMCs, with at least 6.5 million per sample. Total RNA was extracted from PBMCs with Trizol reagent, with at least 6 micrograms obtained per sample. Naive CD45RAhigh/CD27high T cell percentages were measured by flow cytometry on a PBMC aliquot from every donor. This same sample was also taken into another study, of T cells of mothers and their children. As noted in the second study: The donors were nine systemically healthy Caucasian individuals, made up of three mothers and their six children. cDNA synthesis consumed the entire amount of extracted RNA, loaded at approximately 1.6 ug RNA in each 15 ul reaction. In the second PCR, the M1S primer added sample barcodes and 2-4 random nucleotides. Over 8 million TCR beta CDR3 reads were obtained for each mother, and approximately 2.9 million reads were obtained for each child. Thymic selection similarly shapes TCR recombination output in related and unrelated pairs, with minor effect from inherited differences. Related mother-child pairs always showed normalized repertoire overlap that was slightly higher than in unrelated mother-child pairs, though the difference was never significant. Persistent microchimeric T cell clones were not detected, at a sensitivity of 95 to 100 clones per million clonotypes. The study used deep NGS to compare TCR beta repertoires of mothers and children, seeking features distinguishing related mother-child pairs from unrelated individuals. Mothers averaged roughly 40 +/- 4 years of age and children averaged around 10 +/- 4 years. Libraries were sequenced on Illumina HiSeq 2000 with 100+100 nt paired-end reads after adapter ligation with NEBNext reagents. Mother and child libraries were prepared a month apart and sequenced in separate runs to prevent cross-contamination. For each donor, somewhere between roughly 500,000 and 2,100,000 distinct TCR beta clonotypes were identified. Naive TCR beta clonotypes were estimated from low-frequency clonotypes matched to each donor's FACS-determined naive share, without sorting.

In this chain, TRBV10-3 is recombined with TRBJ2-7, with an unclear D gene assignment. The receptor was derived from a boy younger than 10 in good health. Sequencing was done on a sample of blood. The DNA sequence reads TGTGCCATCAGTGAGTCTGGGGTAAGGTACGAGCAGTACTTC. Its translation reads: CAISESGVRYEQYF.